The 15 T cell receptor beta chains in this list originate from one sample, sequenced in a study of cytomegalovirus exposure and HLA in healthy donors. A multiplex PCR was run with 60 Vbeta primers and 13 Jbeta primers. The repertoire was sequenced with immunoSEQ multiplex PCR; TCRdb's copy has only in-frame clones and lacks some. Of some 56,000 clones listed, roughly 50% were seen once; the top ten hold about an eighth. The source material was PBMCs. Receptor source: a human donor in good health.

The chain couples TRBV19 to TRBJ1-5, with D unclear. V was shortened by 3 bases and J by 3 bases, with 9 bases between the two germline ends. Germline loops: CDR1 LNHDA, CDR2 SQIVND (reference sequence). This CDR3 spans 14 amino acids. CDR3 residues: CASSIRGINQPQHF. The CDR3 bases are TGTGCCAGTAGTATCCGGGGTATCAATCAGCCCCAGCATTTT.

The chain links TRBV10-3 to TRBJ1-1, with D maybe TRBD1 (6 bases). This CDR3 is built from 13 residues. The V end lost 10 bases, the J end lost 1 base, and 13 bases lay between the germline ends. CDR1 and CDR2 (germline): ENHRY, SYGVKD. The CDR3, as DNA: TGTGCCACCTCTGGACAGAGGAACACTGAAGCTTTCTTT. It yields the protein CATSGQRNTEAFF.

V gene TRBV6-6 combines with J gene TRBJ2-7; D is undetermined. The CDR3 sequence is 14 residues long. The germline gives CDR1 MNHNY, CDR2 SVGAGI (reference sequence). The V and J ends lost 0 bases and 1 base respectively, with 7 bases between them. CDR3 loop: CASSYSGKSYEQYF. The CDR3 coding sequence is TGTGCCAGCAGTTACTCGGGCAAGTCCTACGAGCAGTACTTC.

This chain connects TRBV30 to TRBJ1-3; D remains unclear. CDR3 size: 15 residues. Per germline, CDR1 GTSNPN and CDR2 SVGIG (reference sequence). Trimming stripped 1 base from V and 0 bases from J, with 10 bases between. CDR3 sequence reads: CAWSGGANSGNTIYF. CDR3 bases: TGTGCCTGGAGTGGGGGAGCGAACTCTGGAAACACCATATATTTT.

The rearrangement joins TRBV5-8 to TRBJ2-7; tentatively, D is TRBD2 (5 bases). In germline, CDR1 is SGHTS, CDR2 YDEGEE. V gave up 4 bases and J gave up 4 bases, with 12 bases separating them. CDR3 length: 13 residues. The DNA for the CDR3 is TGTGCCAGCAGCATCGCCGGGGATTACGAGCAGTACTTC. This codes for CASSIAGDYEQYF.

This chain links TRBV7-8 with TRBJ1-1; TRBD1 matches 7 bases. The CDR3 spans 16 residues. V was clipped by 6 bases and J by 2 bases; unmatched bases: 12. Per the germline V gene, CDR1 is SGHVS and CDR2 is FQNEAQ. As DNA, the CDR3 is TGTGCCAGCAGTCCTACAGGGGTTAGGGAAAACACTGAAGCTTTCTTT. It yields the protein CASSPTGVRENTEAFF.

The CDR3 loop is CASNRGMEAFF. The CDR3 nucleotides read TGTGCCAGCAATAGGGGGATGGAGGCTTTCTTT. The genes are TRBV2 and TRBJ1-1; possible D gene TRBD1, 6 bases. Between the trimmed V and J ends, which lost 7 bases and 11 bases, there was a span of 14 bases. CDR1 SNHLY and CDR2 FYNNEI come from the germline V gene. This CDR3 is built from 11 residues.

The chain employs TRBV19 and TRBJ1-3, with TRBD1 matching 7 bases. Trimming took 7 bases from V and 1 from J; bases not matched to a gene: 4. Germline CDR1 and CDR2: LNHDA and SQIVND (reference sequence). The CDR3 extends over 14 amino acids. CDR3 bases: TGTGCCAGTATAGACAGGGCATCTGGAAACACCATATATTTT. It yields the protein CASIDRASGNTIYF.

This clone was detected a few times. This chain links TRBV27 with TRBJ2-7; D not resolved. Germline CDR1 MNHEY, CDR2 SMNVEV (reference sequence). The length of the CDR3 is 13 residues. Trimming took 5 bases from V and 0 from J, leaving 8 bases between them. CDR3: CASSGTDSYEQYF. The CDR3 region has the DNA TGTGCCAGCAGTGGCACAGACTCCTACGAGCAGTACTTC.

The J gene is TRBJ2-1, the V gene TRBV4-1; 8 bases are shared with TRBD1. Per germline, CDR1 MGHRA and CDR2 YSYEKL. The CDR3 length is 16 residues. V was clipped by 1 base and J by 3 bases; unmatched bases: 5. DNA of the CDR3: TGCGCCAGCAGCCAAGCCGGACAGGGCTTCTACAATGAGCAGTTCTTC. It yields the protein CASSQAGQGFYNEQFF.

The chain is built from TRBV10-3 and TRBJ1-2; D may be TRBD1 (6 bases). Germline loops: CDR1 ENHRY, CDR2 SYGVKD. The CDR3 is made up of 13 amino acids. Trimming took 2 bases from V and 4 from J, leaving 8 bases between them. The CDR3: CAISEGQFYGYTF. In DNA form, the CDR3 reads TGTGCCATCAGTGAGGGACAGTTCTATGGCTACACCTTC.

This clone was seen only a few times. The chain couples TRBV5-1 to TRBJ2-2; no firm D call. Trimming left V 2 bases short and J 3 bases short, with 2 bases between. This CDR3 is built from 12 residues. Germline-derived CDR1 and CDR2 are SGHRS and YFSETQ. The CDR3: CASSFDTGELFF. Written as DNA, the CDR3 is TGCGCCAGCAGCTTCGACACCGGGGAGCTGTTTTTT.

The chain recombines TRBV10-3 with TRBJ1-5, with D maybe TRBD1 (5 bases). Deletions cut 6 bases from V and 4 bases from J, with 7 bases between. Germline V CDR1 and CDR2: ENHRY, SYGVKD. CDR3 length: 12 residues. CDR3 in DNA: TGTGCCATCAGCAGGGTGAATCAGCCCCAGCATTTT. Translating it yields CAISRVNQPQHF.

This chain links TRBV28 with TRBJ2-3, with a possible D match to TRBD2 (9 bases). This CDR3 spans 15 amino acids. V lost 10 bases, J lost 6 bases, and 23 bases lay in between. In germline, CDR1 is MDHEN, CDR2 SYDVKM. DNA of the CDR3: TGTGCCACCCAGGGGGCTAACGCGGGGGGGGATACGCAGTATTTT. This translates into CATQGANAGGDTQYF.

The chain has TRBV4-1 and TRBJ1-3, with 8 bases that match TRBD1. The CDR3 is 15 residues long. CDR1 and CDR2 (germline): MGHRA, YSYEKL. After removal of 5 bases from V and 5 bases from J, the junction contained 8 bases not matched to a gene. The CDR3 protein is CASSVDRETRNTIYF. DNA of the CDR3: TGCGCCAGCAGCGTGGACAGGGAGACCAGAAACACCATATATTTT.